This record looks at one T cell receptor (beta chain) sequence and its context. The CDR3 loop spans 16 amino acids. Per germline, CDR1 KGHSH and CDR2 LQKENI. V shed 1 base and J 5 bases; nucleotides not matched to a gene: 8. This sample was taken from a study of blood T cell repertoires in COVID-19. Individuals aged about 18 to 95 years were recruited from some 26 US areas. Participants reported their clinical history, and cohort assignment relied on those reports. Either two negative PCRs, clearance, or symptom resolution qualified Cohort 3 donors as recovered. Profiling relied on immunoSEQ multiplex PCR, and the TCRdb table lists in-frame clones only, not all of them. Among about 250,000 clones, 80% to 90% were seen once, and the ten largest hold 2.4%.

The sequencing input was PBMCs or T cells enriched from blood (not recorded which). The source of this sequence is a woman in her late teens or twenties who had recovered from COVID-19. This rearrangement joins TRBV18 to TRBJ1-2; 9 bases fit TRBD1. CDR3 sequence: CASSPLGQGIGYGYTF. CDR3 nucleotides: TGTGCCAGCTCACCACTTGGACAGGGGATAGGGTATGGCTACACCTTC.